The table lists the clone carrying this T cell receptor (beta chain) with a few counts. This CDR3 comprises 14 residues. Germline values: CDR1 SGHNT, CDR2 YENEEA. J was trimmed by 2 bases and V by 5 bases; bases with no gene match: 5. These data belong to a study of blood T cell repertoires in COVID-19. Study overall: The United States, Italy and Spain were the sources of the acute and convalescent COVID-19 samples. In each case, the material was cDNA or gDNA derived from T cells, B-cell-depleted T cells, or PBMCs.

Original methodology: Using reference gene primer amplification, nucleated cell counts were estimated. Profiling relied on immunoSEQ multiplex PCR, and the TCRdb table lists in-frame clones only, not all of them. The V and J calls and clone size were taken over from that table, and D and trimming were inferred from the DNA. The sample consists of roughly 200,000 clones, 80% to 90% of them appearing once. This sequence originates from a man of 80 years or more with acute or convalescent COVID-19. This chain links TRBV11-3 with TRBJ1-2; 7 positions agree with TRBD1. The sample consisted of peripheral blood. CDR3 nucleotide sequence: TGTGCCAGCAGCCTGACGACAGGGAACTATGGCTACACCTTC. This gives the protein CASSLTTGNYGYTF.